The 14 T cell receptor beta chains listed next were all sequenced from one sample in a study of neurological immune-mediated disorders. TCRdb re-called the 5' RACE reads through MiXCR, storing one row per CDR3 protein. The sample has more than 13,000 distinct CDR3 sequences; under 11% are singletons. Source material: PBMCs. Every receptor here comes from a woman aged 40 to 50 in good health.

This clonotype was detected ten times or more. The chain combines TRBV20-1 with TRBJ2-7, with 7 bases fitting TRBD1. Germline V gives CDR1 DFQATT, CDR2 SNEGSKA (reference sequence). The CDR3 is 14 residues long. V lost 5 bases to trimming and J lost 1 base; unmatched junction nucleotides: 8. The CDR3 spells CSALGQFGSYEQYF. The CDR3 DNA reads as TGCAGTGCTTTGGGACAGTTTGGGTCCTACGAGCAGTACTTC.

This clonotype was recorded many times. The J gene is TRBJ1-2, the V gene TRBV7-2; D ambiguous. This CDR3 contains 12 residues. V dropped 2 bases and J dropped 4 bases, with 5 bases sitting between them. Germline CDR1 reads SGHTA; CDR2 reads FQGNSA. CDR3 sequence (DNA): TGTGCCAGCAGCTTATACGTCTATGGCTACACCTTC. It codes for CASSLYVYGYTF.

This clonotype was observed at least ten times. V gene TRBV20-1 combines with J gene TRBJ2-1; possibly TRBD2 for D (5 bases). Germline CDR1 DFQATT, CDR2 SNEGSKA (reference sequence). V was pared by 0 bases and J by 6 bases, with 12 bases between. This CDR3 has 14 residues. The CDR3 DNA follows: TGCAGTGCTAGAGAACTAGGTAACGGCAATGAGCAGTTCTTC. It is translated as CSARELGNGNEQFF.

This clonotype was recorded many times. The CDR3 DNA reads TGTGCCAGCAGCGTAGGAGGGTCCATCTACAATGAGCAGTTCTTC. Translated, it gives CASSVGGSIYNEQFF. V gene TRBV9 combines with J gene TRBJ2-1, with D tentatively TRBD2 (5 bases). This CDR3 comprises 15 residues. Germline-derived CDR1 and CDR2 are SGDLS and YYNGEE. V lost 0 bases and J lost 3, with 10 bases in between.

The rearrangement joins TRBV28 to TRBJ1-1; TRBD1 might be the D (6 bases). The CDR3 has 14 amino acids. Trimming left V 2 bases short and J 4 bases short, with 11 bases between. Germline loops: CDR1 MDHEN, CDR2 SYDVKM. The CDR3 coding sequence is TGTGCCAGCAGTTTAGGGGGGGCCGGCACTGAAGCTTTCTTT. Translating it yields CASSLGGAGTEAFF.

The chain combines TRBV7-3 with TRBJ2-7, with D maybe TRBD2 (6 bases). Germline V gene sequence: CDR1 SGHTA, CDR2 FQGTGA. CDR3 length: 14 residues. Trimming stripped 0 bases from V and 5 bases from J, with 11 bases between. In DNA, the CDR3 is TGTGCCAGCAGCTTAACGCCAGGGAGGAACGAGCAGTACTTC. It translates to CASSLTPGRNEQYF.

This clonotype is labeled as large. J is TRBJ2-3 and V is TRBV5-6; 7 nucleotides line up with TRBD2. The germline V gene encodes CDR1 SGHDT and CDR2 YYEEEE. Unmatched junction bases numbered 3, after V lost 4 bases and J lost 4 bases. This CDR3 spans 13 amino acids. The CDR3 DNA reads as TGTGCCAGCAGCCCAAGCGGGGCAGATACGCAGTATTTT. Protein product: CASSPSGADTQYF.

This clonotype occurred many times. This chain uses TRBV5-1 with TRBJ2-7; 8 nucleotides align to TRBD1. Germline V gene lookup returns CDR1 SGHRS and CDR2 YFSETQ. J was trimmed by 4 bases and V by 2 bases; bases with no gene match: 5. This CDR3 comprises 14 residues. The CDR3 sequence is CASSFDRGPYEQYF. The CDR3 bases are TGCGCCAGCAGCTTTGACAGGGGTCCGTACGAGCAGTACTTC.

There are many counts of this clonotype. The chain recombines TRBV9 with TRBJ2-1; TRBD1 matches 8 bases. V lost 3 bases to trimming and J lost 8 bases; unmatched junction nucleotides: 13. CDR1 and CDR2 from the germline V gene are SGDLS and YYNGEE. The CDR3 length is 16 residues. The CDR3, as DNA: TGTGCCAGCAGCGGACGGAGGGCAGGGGGCTTCGATGAGCAGTTCTTC. This translates into CASSGRRAGGFDEQFF.

This clonotype is termed medium-sized (0.01 to 0.1%). The chain uses TRBV2 and TRBJ1-1, with D maybe TRBD1 (6 bases). The CDR3 runs to 15 residues. Germline V gene lookup returns CDR1 SNHLY and CDR2 FYNNEI. V lost 6 bases, J lost 1 base, and 15 bases lay in between. CDR3 sequence (DNA): TGTGCCAGCAGAGCAGATACGACAGGGAACACTGAAGCTTTCTTT. The encoded protein is CASRADTTGNTEAFF.

Within the sample, this clonotype is medium-sized (0.01 to 0.1%). The genes are TRBV12-3 or TRBV12-4 and TRBJ2-3; possible D gene TRBD2, 6 bases. The CDR3 totals 16 residues. V lost 5 bases and J lost 3, with 18 bases in between. CDR3 loop: CASSLTGRQSTDTQYF. For the CDR3, the DNA is TGTGCCAGCAGTCTAACTGGGAGGCAGAGTACAGATACGCAGTATTTT.

This clonotype has a count of ten or more. The rearrangement uses TRBV11-2 and TRBJ2-7; TRBD2 might be the D (5 bases). The CDR3 covers 18 residues. Trimming took off 0 bases at V and 2 bases at J, with 20 bases between the two ends. Germline V CDR1 and CDR2: SGHAT, FQNNGV. The CDR3 region is CASSLEIEGWGNPYEQYF. CDR3 DNA: TGTGCCAGCAGCTTAGAGATCGAGGGTTGGGGAAATCCCTACGAGCAGTACTTC.

This clonotype has only one observation. The chain links TRBV29-1 to TRBJ2-7, with 12 positions matching TRBD2. The CDR3 has 14 amino acids. The ends lost 2 bases at V and 4 bases at J; junction bases unmatched: 3. Germline assignment: CDR1 SQVTM and CDR2 ANQGSEA. The CDR3 nucleotides read TGCAGCGTTGAATTGACTAGCGGGAGTTACGAGCAGTACTTC. This sequence encodes CSVELTSGSYEQYF.

This clonotype was counted many times. The chain links TRBV3-1 to TRBJ2-1; tentatively, D is TRBD1 (6 bases). The CDR3 is 17 amino acids. The germline gives CDR1 LGHDT, CDR2 YNNKEL (reference sequence). The V end was cut by 4 bases, the J end by 4 bases, with 20 bases between. CDR3 in amino acids: CASSPDSQARGYNEQFF. CDR3 DNA sequence: TGTGCCAGCAGCCCTGATAGTCAGGCTAGGGGGTACAATGAGCAGTTCTTC.